This T cell receptor beta chain was obtained from a study of PD-1 blockade in classical Hodgkin lymphoma. Study summary: The study gave patients nivolumab 3 mg/kg intravenously every 2 weeks. Overall study results and limits: Reported findings placed baseline TCR diversity lower in newly diagnosed patients (compared with healthy donors). Initiation of nivolumab under 1 year after ASCT led to exclusion of patients.

V lost 0 bases and J 4 bases, leaving 22 bases between the germline ends. Germline CDR1 MGHRA, CDR2 YSYEKL. CDR3 length equals 19 residues. Clones were sequenced by immunoSEQ multiplex PCR, and TCRdb holds only the in-frame ones, with some missing. This table has just under 65,000 clones, under 95% appearing once. Time point here: cycle 4 day 1 (C4D1), after more than 5 weeks of nivolumab. Brentuximab vedotin exposure varied among the patients, all of whom had relapsed after autologous stem cell transplantation. Regarding this clone: Antigen specificity is unknown.

The sample in question was peripheral blood mononuclear cells (PBMCs), obtained before the fourth cycle of nivolumab. The source of this sequence is a human donor with classical Hodgkin lymphoma. V usage is TRBV4-1 and J usage is TRBJ1-5; TRBD1 is a possible D gene (5 bases). The CDR3 sequence: CASSQDRGKSGHPNQPQHF. The DNA for the CDR3 is TGCGCCAGCAGCCAAGATCGGGGGAAGTCAGGACACCCTAATCAGCCCCAGCATTTT.